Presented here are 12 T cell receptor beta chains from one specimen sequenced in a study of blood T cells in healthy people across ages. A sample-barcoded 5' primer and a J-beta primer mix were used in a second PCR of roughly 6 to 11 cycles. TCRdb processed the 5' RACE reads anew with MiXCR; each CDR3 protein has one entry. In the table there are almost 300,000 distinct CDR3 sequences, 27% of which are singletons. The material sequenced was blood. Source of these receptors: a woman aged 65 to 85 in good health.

This chain's CDR3 is CASSPRLAAREQYF. CDR3 sequence (DNA): TGTGCCAGCAGTCCCCGACTAGCGGCCCGGGAGCAGTACTTC. The gene calls are TRBV2 and TRBJ2-7; TRBD2 matches 9 bases. The ends lost 5 bases at V and 7 bases at J; junction bases unmatched: 9. The germline V gene encodes CDR1 SNHLY and CDR2 FYNNEI. This CDR3 region has 14 residues.

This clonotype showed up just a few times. The CDR3 DNA is TGTGCCAGCAGCGGTCGGGGGGGCAGAGATACGCAGTATTTT. It translates to CASSGRGGRDTQYF. The V and J genes are TRBV7-2 and TRBJ2-3; TRBD2 matches 8 bases. The length of the CDR3 is 14 residues. J gave up 5 bases and V 5 bases, and 6 bases lay outside the gene matches. CDR1 SGHTA and CDR2 FQGNSA come from the germline V gene.

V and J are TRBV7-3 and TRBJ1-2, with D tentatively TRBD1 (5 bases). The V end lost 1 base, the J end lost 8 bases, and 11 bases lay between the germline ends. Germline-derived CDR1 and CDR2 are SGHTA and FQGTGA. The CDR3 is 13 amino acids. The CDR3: CASSLIGDQGYTF. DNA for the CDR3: TGTGCCAGCAGCTTAATAGGGGATCAGGGCTACACCTTC.

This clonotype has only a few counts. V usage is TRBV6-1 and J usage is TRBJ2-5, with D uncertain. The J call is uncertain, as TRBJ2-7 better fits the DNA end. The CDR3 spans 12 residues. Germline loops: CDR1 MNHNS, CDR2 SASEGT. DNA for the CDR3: TGTGCCCATTCTCGGTCGTTAGGCGAGCAGTACTTC. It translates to CAHSRSLGEQYF.

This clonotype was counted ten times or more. The CDR3 DNA reads TGTGCCAGCAGCCCATCCACCCAGACTAGCGGGAGCTCCTACAATGAGCAGTTCTTC. This gives the protein CASSPSTQTSGSSYNEQFF. V is TRBV11-2 and J is TRBJ2-1, with 12 bases that match TRBD2. CDR1 and CDR2 (germline): SGHAT, FQNNGV. This CDR3 region has 19 residues. Trimming cost V 5 bases and J 0 bases; bases outside gene matches: 11. Combining the CDR3 with reference TRBV11-2 and TRBJ2-1 gives the whole variable domain EAGVAQSPRYKIIEKRQSVAFWCNPISGHATLYWYQQILGQGPKLLIQFQNNGVVDDSQLPKDRFSAERLKGVDSTLKIQPAKLEDSAVYLCASSPSTQTSGSSYNEQFFGPGTRLTVL.

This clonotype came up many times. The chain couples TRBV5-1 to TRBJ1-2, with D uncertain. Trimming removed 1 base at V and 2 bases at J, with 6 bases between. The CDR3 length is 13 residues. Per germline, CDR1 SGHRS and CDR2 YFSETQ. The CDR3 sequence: CASSLFINYGYTF. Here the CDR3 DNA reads TGCGCCAGCAGCTTGTTTATCAACTATGGCTACACCTTC.

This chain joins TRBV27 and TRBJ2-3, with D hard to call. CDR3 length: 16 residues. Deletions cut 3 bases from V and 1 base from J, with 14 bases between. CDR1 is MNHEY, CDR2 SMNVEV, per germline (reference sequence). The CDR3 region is CASSLIPTMGTDTQYF. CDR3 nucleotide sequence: TGTGCCAGCAGTTTGATTCCAACGATGGGCACAGATACGCAGTATTTT.

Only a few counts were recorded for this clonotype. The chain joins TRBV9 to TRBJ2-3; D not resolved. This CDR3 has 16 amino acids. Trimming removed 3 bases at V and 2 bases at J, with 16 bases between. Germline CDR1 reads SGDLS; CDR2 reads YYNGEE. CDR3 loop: CASSEYQARYTDTQYF. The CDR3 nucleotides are TGTGCCAGCAGCGAGTACCAAGCGAGGTACACAGATACGCAGTATTTT.

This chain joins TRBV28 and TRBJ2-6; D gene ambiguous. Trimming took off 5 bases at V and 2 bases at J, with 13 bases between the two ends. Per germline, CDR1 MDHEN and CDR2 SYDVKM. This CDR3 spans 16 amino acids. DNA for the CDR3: TGTGCCAGCAGTCCCCCCCCAGGAGCTGGGGCCAACGTCCTGACTTTC. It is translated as CASSPPPGAGANVLTF.

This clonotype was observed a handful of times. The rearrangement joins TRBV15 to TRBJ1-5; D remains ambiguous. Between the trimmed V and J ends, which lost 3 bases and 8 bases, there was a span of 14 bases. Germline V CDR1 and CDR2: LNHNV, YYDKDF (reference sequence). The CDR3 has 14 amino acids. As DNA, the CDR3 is TGTGCCACCAGCAGCTGGGAGGGCAGGAAGCCCCAGCATTTT. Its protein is CATSSWEGRKPQHF.

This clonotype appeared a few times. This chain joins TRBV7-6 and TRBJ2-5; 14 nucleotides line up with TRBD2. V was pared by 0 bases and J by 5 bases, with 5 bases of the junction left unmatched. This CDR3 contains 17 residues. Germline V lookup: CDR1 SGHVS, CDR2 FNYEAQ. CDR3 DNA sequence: TGTGCCAGCAGCTTAGCTGCCTGGACTAGCGGGAGGGAGACCCAGTACTTC. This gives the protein CASSLAAWTSGRETQYF.

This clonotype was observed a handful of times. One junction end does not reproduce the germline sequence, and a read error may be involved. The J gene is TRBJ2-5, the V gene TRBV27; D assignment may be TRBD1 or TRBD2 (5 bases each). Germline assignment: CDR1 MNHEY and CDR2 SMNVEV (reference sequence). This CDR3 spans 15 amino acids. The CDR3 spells CASKNLGDGLNEQHF. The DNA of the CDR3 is TGTGCCAGCAAAAACCTGGGGGACGGATTAAACGAGCAGCACTTC.